This T cell receptor (beta chain) was recorded in a study of shared clonotypes between healthy human individuals. Unsorted PBMC DNA was sequenced on ten immunoSEQ deep assay plates. Original analysis: ImmunoSEQ output lacked quality scores and full-length reads, limiting matched filtering. The repertoire was sequenced with immunoSEQ multiplex PCR; TCRdb's copy has only in-frame clones and lacks some. V, J and clone size derive from that table, while D and trimming were established from the DNA sequence. The repertoire holds 400,000 to 550,000 clones, roughly 85% seen once, with about 12% in the top ten. Whole-study results and caveats: Clonotype sharing among the donors was expected to vary with sequencing depth.

To note about this clone: Its antigen is not identified.

The receptor was derived from a woman aged 40-49 years in good health. Some clones in this sample may be carry-over from other donors' samples. Sequences were obtained from PBMCs.

This CDR3 is CASSVRWEQNEQYF. CDR3 sequence (DNA): TGTGCCAGCAGCGTAAGGTGGGAGCAGAACGAGCAGTACTTC. The V call is TRBV9, the J call TRBJ2-5, with D possibly TRBD2 on 5 matching bases. The end of the DNA aligns better with TRBJ2-7, so the J call may be wrong. Germline CDR1 and CDR2: SGDLS and YYNGEE. The CDR3 consists of 14 residues.